This entry is about one TCR beta chain. The target antigen is unknown. This sample was taken from a study of early stage breast cancer tumors. For the study at large: The ER+/PR+/HER2- tumors included 7 to 9 ductal and a handful of lobular carcinomas. Regarding the study as a whole: In most of the 16 patients, blood comparison separated tumor from normal breast. Compared with adjacent normal breast tissue, tumors showed 2 to 3-fold greater T cell density and higher clonality. Most shared enriched TCRB sequences were commonly generated ones.

The assay was immunoSEQ multiplex PCR, and TCRdb's table has in-frame clones only and misses some. The sample includes under 35,000 clones, 84% of them seen just once. V lost 4 bases, J lost 11 bases, and 17 bases stayed unmatched. The CDR3 extends over 18 amino acids. The germline V gene encodes CDR1 SGHAT and CDR2 FQNNGV. Sequenced: blood. The TCR was taken from a person between 45 and 65 years old with breast cancer. The rearrangement links TRBV11-2 to TRBJ2-3; 14 nucleotides agree with TRBD2. CDR3 sequence: CASSSRITGTSGGVRQYF. In DNA form, the CDR3 reads TGTGCCAGCAGCTCCCGTATTACCGGGACTAGCGGGGGTGTAAGGCAGTATTTT.